The sequence of this TCR beta chain was determined in a study of blood T cell repertoires in COVID-19. Looking at the study overall: Collection of acute and convalescent COVID-19 samples took place in the United States, Italy and Spain.

Only in-frame clones appear in the TCRdb table, and some are missing; sequencing was by immunoSEQ multiplex PCR. The repertoire holds 310,000 or so clones, with 85% to 90% as singletons. This clone was seen more than once but under ten times. Cohorts were based on clinical histories the participants reported. Each recovered donor of Cohort 3 presented with two negative PCRs, clearance, or symptom resolution. Trimming removed 4 bases at V and 10 bases at J, with 22 bases between. The CDR3 spans 15 residues. Looked up from germline, CDR1 is KGHSH and CDR2 is LQKENI. The source of this sequence is a woman in her late teens or twenties who had recovered from COVID-19. Sequenced input: PBMCs or T cells enriched from blood (not recorded which). The chain joins TRBV18 to TRBJ1-1, with D possibly being TRBD1 (5 bases). CDR3 in DNA: TGTGCCAGCTCACGTAACACAGGCGATGGACGGAGAGCTTTCTTT. It translates to CASSRNTGDGRRAFF.